The 32 T cell receptor beta chains below all came from one sample that was sequenced in a study of T cell responses to AZD1222 COVID-19 vaccine. Sequenced by immunoSEQ multiplex PCR; TCRdb stores in-frame clones only, minus some. Counted here are over 100,000 clones, 70% to 90% occurring once; the ten biggest clones make up roughly 4.4%. The input for sequencing was peripheral blood, taken 28 days after the second AZD1222 dose. The receptors come from an adult who received the AZD1222 COVID-19 vaccine.

J is TRBJ2-7 and V is TRBV7-8, with D perhaps matching TRBD2 (6 bases). CDR1 and CDR2 from the germline V gene are SGHVS and FQNEAQ. Trimming took 2 bases from V and 3 from J, leaving 23 bases between them. The CDR3 totals 18 residues. This CDR3 is CASSLQVSGGGSYYEQYF. In nucleotides, the CDR3 is TGTGCCAGCAGCTTACAAGTAAGTGGCGGAGGGAGCTACTACGAGCAGTACTTC.

This clone was picked up one time. The chain has TRBV7-2 and TRBJ2-7; D might be TRBD1 (6 bases). V lost 5 bases and J 7 bases, leaving 15 bases between the germline ends. This CDR3 spans 13 amino acids. Germline CDR1 is SGHTA and CDR2 is FQGNSA. CDR3 sequence: CASSLLGAREQYF. The CDR3 DNA follows: TGTGCCAGCAGCCTCTTGGGGGCGAGAGAGCAGTACTTC.

The chain combines TRBV25-1 with TRBJ1-2; D perhaps matches TRBD1 (6 bases). The CDR3 totals 13 residues. Germline V gene lookup returns CDR1 MGHDK and CDR2 SYGVNS. V was cut by 6 bases and J by 8 bases, with 16 bases left in between. CDR3 sequence reads: CASSLTQGGGYTF. As DNA, the CDR3 is TGTGCCAGCAGCCTCACACAGGGCGGAGGCTACACCTTC.

The V gene is TRBV6-2 or TRBV6-3, the J gene TRBJ2-2; D may match TRBD1 or TRBD2 (6 bases each). The CDR3 has 16 amino acids. Trimming stripped 4 bases from V and 0 bases from J, with 12 bases between. The V gene's germline CDR1 is MNHEY and CDR2 SVGEGT. Here the CDR3 reads CASSSVRGPNTGELFF. The CDR3 DNA is TGTGCCAGCAGTTCGGTCCGGGGGCCGAACACCGGGGAGCTGTTTTTT.

The rearrangement uses TRBV18 and TRBJ2-7; the match to TRBD2 covers 7 bases. Trimming cost V 6 bases and J 0 bases; bases outside gene matches: 5. The V gene's germline CDR1 is KGHSH and CDR2 LQKENI. The CDR3 sequence is 14 residues long. CDR3 nucleotide sequence: TGTGCCAGCTCCGGGCAGCGGGGCTCCTACGAGCAGTACTTC. Encoded protein: CASSGQRGSYEQYF.

The CDR3 region has the DNA TGTGCCTGGAGTGTATTCAGGGGAGGCAGTCAGCCCCAGCATTTT. Translating gives CAWSVFRGGSQPQHF. This chain links TRBV30 with TRBJ1-5; a possible D gene is TRBD1 (6 bases). Germline V gene sequence: CDR1 GTSNPN, CDR2 SVGIG (reference sequence). Trimming cost V 0 bases and J 6 bases, with 15 bases left between them. This CDR3 spans 15 amino acids.

V usage is TRBV5-5 and J usage is TRBJ2-1; weak D call: TRBD2 (6 bases). V was trimmed by 4 bases and J by 6 bases, leaving 14 bases between them. Germline V lookup: CDR1 SGHKS, CDR2 YYEKEE (reference sequence). There are 14 residues in the CDR3. Here the CDR3 reads CASSLGTPPNEQFF. In DNA, the CDR3 is TGTGCCAGCAGCCTAGGGACTCCGCCCAATGAGCAGTTCTTC.

CDR3 loop: CASSLSGRAYEQYF. The DNA of the CDR3 is TGTGCCAGCAGCCTTAGCGGGAGGGCCTACGAGCAGTACTTC. The chain uses TRBV7-9 and TRBJ2-7; 11 bases are a match to TRBD2. The germline gives CDR1 SEHNR, CDR2 FQNEAQ (reference sequence). V shed 5 bases and J 2 bases; nucleotides not matched to a gene: 2. The CDR3 contains 14 residues.

This clone was observed a few times. The genes are TRBV6-1 and TRBJ1-5; D remains unclear. CDR3 length equals 15 residues. CDR1 is MNHNS, CDR2 SASEGT, per germline. V lost 2 bases and J 2 bases, leaving 10 bases between the germline ends. CDR3 sequence: CASSEWRRGNQPQHF. In DNA form, the CDR3 reads TGTGCCAGCAGTGAATGGAGGAGGGGCAATCAGCCCCAGCATTTT.

This sequence joins TRBV12-5 and TRBJ2-1, with D hard to call. Germline CDR1 and CDR2: LGHNT and FRNRAP. The CDR3 length is 17 residues. Trimming took off 1 base at V and 3 bases at J, with 16 bases between the two ends. The CDR3 DNA follows: TGTGCTAGTGGTTTGGGCCTGACCCTGGCCCTCTACAATGAGCAGTTCTTC. It codes for CASGLGLTLALYNEQFF.

The chain combines TRBV27 with TRBJ1-4; TRBD1 aligns across 8 bases. CDR3 length: 15 residues. V was clipped by 4 bases and J by 6 bases; unmatched bases: 7. Germline CDR1 is MNHEY and CDR2 is SMNVEV (reference sequence). The chain's CDR3 is CASSSRQGSHEKLFF. The CDR3 DNA sequence: TGTGCCAGCAGTTCGCGACAGGGGAGTCATGAAAAACTGTTTTTT.

The CDR3 protein is CASTMWGNYGYTF. CDR3 nucleotide sequence: TGTGCCAGCACCATGTGGGGTAACTATGGCTACACCTTC. The chain employs TRBV12-3 or TRBV12-4 and TRBJ1-2, with D uncertain. Trimming pared 7 bases from V and 1 base from J, leaving 10 bases between. The CDR3 runs 13 residues.

The chain carries TRBV14 and TRBJ1-6, with D tentatively TRBD1 (6 bases). The CDR3 length is 14 residues. Germline V gives CDR1 SGHDN, CDR2 FVKESK. V lost 4 bases, J lost 9 bases, and 13 bases lay in between. The CDR3 loop reads CASSPTGLGSPLHF. In nucleotides, the CDR3 is TGTGCCAGCAGCCCCACAGGGCTGGGTTCACCCCTCCACTTT.

The V call is TRBV6-2 or TRBV6-3, the J call TRBJ2-7; no definite D call. The CDR3 totals 12 residues. Per germline, CDR1 MNHEY and CDR2 SVGEGT. The V end was cut by 0 bases, the J end by 5 bases, with 5 bases between. The CDR3 DNA follows: TGTGCCAGCAGTTACTCTAGAAACGAGCAGTACTTC. It yields the protein CASSYSRNEQYF.

V gene TRBV5-8 combines with J gene TRBJ1-5, with TRBD1 matching 7 bases. CDR3 length equals 14 residues. Trimming at V came to 4 bases and at J to 1 base, leaving 2 bases not matched to a gene. The germline V gene has CDR1 SGHTS and CDR2 YDEGEE. CDR3 sequence reads: CASSPDRSNQPQHF. Here the CDR3 DNA reads TGTGCCAGCAGCCCGGACAGGAGCAATCAGCCCCAGCATTTT. The whole variable domain, remainder taken from reference TRBV5-8 and TRBJ1-5, is EAGVTQSPTHLIKTRGQQATLRCSPISGHTSVYWYQQALGLGLQFLLWYDEGEERNRGNFPPRFSGRQFPNYSSELNVNALELEDSALYLCASSPDRSNQPQHFGDGTRLSIL.

The chain has TRBV25-1 and TRBJ1-5, with D perhaps matching TRBD1 (5 bases). The CDR3 covers 12 residues. Germline loops: CDR1 MGHDK, CDR2 SYGVNS. V was clipped by 4 bases and J by 6 bases, with 7 bases between them. The CDR3 reads CASSVGGQPQHF. The CDR3 nucleotides are TGTGCCAGCAGTGTTGGGGGTCAGCCCCAGCATTTT.

This clone occurred a few times. The J gene is TRBJ2-2, the V gene TRBV6-4; TRBD2 might be the D (6 bases). The CDR3 contains 13 residues. Germline assignment: CDR1 MRHNA and CDR2 SNTAGT. Trimming took off 6 bases at V and 5 bases at J, with 10 bases between the two ends. CDR3 sequence reads: CASSPTSTGELFF. DNA for the CDR3: TGTGCCAGCAGCCCGACTAGTACCGGGGAGCTGTTTTTT.

This chain joins TRBV5-1 and TRBJ1-1; 7 nucleotides match TRBD1. From germline, CDR1 is SGHRS and CDR2 YFSETQ. The CDR3 length is 13 residues. Trimming took 4 bases from V and 4 from J; bases not matched to a gene: 4. DNA for the CDR3: TGCGCCAGCAGCCGAGGGGGCCTCACTGAAGCTTTCTTT. Encoded protein: CASSRGGLTEAFF.

The CDR3 DNA is TGTGCCAGCCAACCGGGACTCCATTATGGGGAGCTGTTTTTT. As protein: CASQPGLHYGELFF. V and J are TRBV13 and TRBJ2-2; D is possibly TRBD2 (6 bases). The V and J ends lost 8 bases and 8 bases respectively, with 18 bases between them. The CDR3 extends over 14 amino acids. Germline CDR1 PRHDT, CDR2 FYEKMQ (reference sequence).

The genes are TRBV7-3 and TRBJ1-1; D is possibly TRBD1 (5 bases). Germline V gives CDR1 SGHTA, CDR2 FQGTGA. The V and J ends lost 8 bases and 0 bases respectively, with 13 bases between them. The CDR3 covers 14 residues. CDR3 sequence: CASGADSMNTEAFF. DNA for the CDR3: TGTGCCAGCGGGGCAGACTCAATGAACACTGAAGCTTTCTTT. Together with reference TRBV7-3 and TRBJ1-1, the CDR3 gives the full variable domain: GAGVSQTPSNKVTEKGKYVELRCDPISGHTALYWYRQSLGQGPEFLIYFQGTGAADDSGLPNDRFFAVRPEGSVSTLKIQRTERGDSAVYLCASGADSMNTEAFFGQGTRLTVV.

Note on this clone: A junction boundary mismatches the germline segment, possibly from a read error. J is TRBJ2-1 and V is TRBV6-5; TRBD2 agrees at 10 bases. Per the germline V gene, CDR1 is MNHEY and CDR2 is SVGAGI. The CDR3 has 15 amino acids. CDR3 protein: CASGIAGGSFNEQFF. CDR3 coding DNA: TGTGCCAGCGGGATAGCGGGAGGCTCCTTCAATGAGCAGTTCTTC.

V usage is TRBV12-3 or TRBV12-4 and J usage is TRBJ2-5, with a possible D match to TRBD1 (6 bases). V was cut by 3 bases and J by 10 bases, with 15 bases left in between. The length of the CDR3 is 13 residues. The CDR3 loop is CASSFGQARGQYF. In DNA form, the CDR3 reads TGTGCCAGCAGTTTCGGGCAGGCCAGGGGCCAGTACTTC.

The chain uses TRBV2 and TRBJ2-7, with 7 bases aligning to TRBD2. The ends lost 8 bases at V and 4 bases at J; junction bases unmatched: 14. CDR3 size: 15 residues. Germline CDR1 SNHLY, CDR2 FYNNEI. CDR3 in amino acids: CASDYGGGLTYEQYF. The CDR3 DNA reads as TGTGCCAGCGATTATGGCGGGGGTCTTACTTACGAGCAGTACTTC.

The V gene is TRBV6-5, the J gene TRBJ1-3; D call uncertain. The CDR3 length is 16 residues. Trimming shortened V by 0 bases and J by 4 bases, and 13 bases separated the two germline ends. The V gene's germline CDR1 is MNHEY and CDR2 SVGAGI. This CDR3 reads CASSYSGVRSGNTIYF. The DNA for the CDR3 is TGTGCCAGCAGTTACTCGGGCGTGAGGTCCGGAAACACCATATATTTT.

This clone was seen once. The CDR3 nucleotides read TGTGCCAGTAGTTTGGGGGAGGGAAACTTTGAAGCTTTCTTT. This sequence encodes CASSLGEGNFEAFF. The gene calls are TRBV19 and TRBJ1-1; tentative D call: TRBD1 (5 bases). This CDR3 is 14 amino acids long. The V and J ends lost 5 bases and 7 bases respectively, with 17 bases between them. Germline assignment: CDR1 LNHDA and CDR2 SQIVND (reference sequence).

In DNA, the CDR3 is TGTGCCAGCAGTGAAGAAGGGACCAGTAGTTTCACCGGGGAGCTGTTTTTT. Translation: CASSEEGTSSFTGELFF. This chain uses TRBV6-1 with TRBJ2-2; D tentatively reads TRBD1 or TRBD2 (5 bases each). Germline CDR1 and CDR2: MNHNS and SASEGT. V lost 1 base to trimming and J lost 4 bases, with 16 bases between them. The CDR3 length is 17 residues.

This sequence joins TRBV7-2 and TRBJ1-1; D might be TRBD1 (6 bases). V shed 5 bases and J shed 1 base, with 8 bases lying between them. The length of the CDR3 is 13 residues. CDR1 is SGHTA and CDR2 is FQGNSA in the germline V gene. DNA of the CDR3: TGTGCCAGCAGCCCGGGACAGAACACTGAAGCTTTCTTT. The encoded protein is CASSPGQNTEAFF.

J is TRBJ2-2 and V is TRBV7-2; TRBD1 agrees at 10 bases. Germline V gene lookup returns CDR1 SGHTA and CDR2 FQGNSA. The CDR3 consists of 16 residues. Losses at the gene ends were 3 bases for V and 4 bases for J; bases not matched to a gene: 5. The chain's CDR3 is CASSFPGTGVTGELFF. CDR3 DNA sequence: TGTGCCAGCAGCTTCCCCGGGACAGGGGTCACCGGGGAGCTGTTTTTT.

The chain combines TRBV2 with TRBJ1-6; the D is unclear. The germline V and J ends were trimmed by 3 bases and 3 bases, with 3 bases remaining between them. The germline V gene encodes CDR1 SNHLY and CDR2 FYNNEI. The CDR3 extends over 13 amino acids. As DNA, the CDR3 is TGTGCCAGCAGTGATCTCTATAATTCACCCCTCCACTTT. This sequence encodes CASSDLYNSPLHF.

The chain recombines TRBV2 with TRBJ2-1; 7 bases are a match to TRBD2. Germline assignment: CDR1 SNHLY and CDR2 FYNNEI. The CDR3 spans 14 residues. V lost 7 bases, J lost 9 bases, and 12 bases stayed unmatched. The chain's CDR3 is CASTKGAREGEQFF. As DNA, the CDR3 is TGTGCCAGCACTAAAGGGGCCAGGGAGGGTGAGCAGTTCTTC. Supplemented by reference TRBV2 and TRBJ2-1, the full variable domain reads EPEVTQTPSHQVTQMGQEVILRCVPISNHLYFYWYRQILGQKVEFLVSFYNNEISEKSEIFDDQFSVERPDGSNFTLKIRSTKLEDSAMYFCASTKGAREGEQFFGPGTRLTVL.

V and J are TRBV4-1 and TRBJ1-2; 7 nucleotides agree with TRBD1. The CDR3 is made up of 17 amino acids. Per germline, CDR1 MGHRA and CDR2 YSYEKL. Trimming at V came to 0 bases and at J to 1 base, leaving 8 bases not matched to a gene. In DNA form, the CDR3 reads TGCGCCAGCAGCCAAGATTTGGGGACAGAACTTAACTATGGCTACACCTTC. Encoded protein: CASSQDLGTELNYGYTF.

This clone occurred once. The chain employs TRBV10-3 and TRBJ1-1; 8 bases fit TRBD1. The CDR3 is made up of 13 amino acids. In germline, CDR1 is ENHRY, CDR2 SYGVKD. Unmatched junction bases numbered 8, after V lost 7 bases and J lost 7 bases. The CDR3 sequence is CAITPSGTGEAFF. CDR3 bases: TGTGCCATCACCCCCTCCGGGACAGGTGAAGCTTTCTTT.